Each of the 15 T cell receptor beta chains below was sequenced from the same sample in a study of blood T cell repertoires in COVID-19. Data came from immunoSEQ multiplex PCR; TCRdb stores just in-frame clones and leaves some out. The table includes over 250,000 clones, 70% to 90% detected once. Sequencing input: peripheral blood. The receptors stem from an older woman with acute or convalescent COVID-19.

The rearrangement links TRBV7-9 to TRBJ2-5; a possible D gene is TRBD2 (5 bases). The length of the CDR3 is 14 residues. The germline V and J ends were trimmed by 0 bases and 4 bases, with 9 bases remaining between them. CDR1 and CDR2 (germline): SEHNR, FQNEAQ (reference sequence). The DNA for the CDR3 is TGTGCCAGCAGCTTAGCCGGAGGTTCAGAGACCCAGTACTTC. Amino acid sequence: CASSLAGGSETQYF.

This clone was recorded a few times. The chain carries TRBV5-4 and TRBJ1-6; D remains unclear. V was cut by 0 bases and J by 9 bases, with 13 bases left in between. From germline, CDR1 is SGHNT and CDR2 YYREEE (reference sequence). The CDR3 length is 15 residues. The CDR3 reads CASSLGSALSSPLHF. As DNA, the CDR3 is TGTGCCAGCAGCTTGGGTAGCGCTCTCAGTTCACCCCTCCACTTT.

Only one count was recorded for this clone. This chain connects TRBV13 to TRBJ1-4, with D tentatively TRBD1 (5 bases). Germline CDR1 reads PRHDT; CDR2 reads FYEKMQ (reference sequence). V was cut by 5 bases and J by 8 bases, with 15 bases left in between. There are 14 residues in the CDR3. CDR3 loop: CASSVDLGREKLFF. The CDR3 DNA reads as TGTGCCAGCAGCGTAGACTTGGGGCGGGAAAAACTGTTTTTT.

The chain links TRBV3-1 (or the pseudogene TRBV3-2) to TRBJ2-7; 8 bases match TRBD1. V shed 1 base and J 4 bases; nucleotides not matched to a gene: 6. CDR3 length equals 15 residues. Germline values: CDR1 LGHDT, CDR2 YNNKEL (reference sequence). CDR3 coding DNA: TGTGCCAGCAGCCAAGTTGGACAGGGCAAGTACGAGCAGTACTTC. It translates to CASSQVGQGKYEQYF.

V usage is TRBV5-1 and J usage is TRBJ2-2; TRBD2 is a possible D gene (6 bases). The CDR3 runs 16 residues. Trimming left V 0 bases short and J 5 bases short, with 14 bases between. The germline CDR1 and CDR2 sequences are SGHRS and YFSETQ. This CDR3 reads CASSLGGVLVTGELFF. The CDR3, as DNA: TGCGCCAGCAGCTTGGGCGGGGTTCTCGTAACCGGGGAGCTGTTTTTT.

As for this clone: Other DNA variants within this sample encode the same CDR3. J is TRBJ1-1 and V is TRBV18; D perhaps matches TRBD1 (6 bases). Trimming stripped 6 bases from V and 2 bases from J, with 10 bases between. In germline, CDR1 is KGHSH, CDR2 LQKENI. The CDR3 runs to 13 residues. CDR3 sequence reads: CASSSDRNTEAFF. CDR3 nucleotides: TGTGCCAGCTCTTCGGACAGAAACACTGAAGCTTTCTTT.

The rearrangement links TRBV2 to TRBJ2-7; D is possibly TRBD2 (5 bases). This CDR3 is 10 amino acids long. V was pared by 8 bases and J by 7 bases, with 9 bases between. Germline V lookup: CDR1 SNHLY, CDR2 FYNNEI. CDR3 bases: TGTGCCAGCGAGAGGAGGGAGCAGTACTTC. It is translated as CASERREQYF.

The chain recombines TRBV14 with TRBJ2-5; 7 bases are shared with TRBD1. The CDR3 covers 16 residues. Germline V CDR1 and CDR2: SGHDN, FVKESK. V was pared by 2 bases and J by 2 bases, with 8 bases of the junction left unmatched. In DNA, the CDR3 is TGTGCCAGCAGCCAAAACATCGGGACAGTTCAAGAGACCCAGTACTTC. Its translation: CASSQNIGTVQETQYF.

This rearrangement joins TRBV5-1 to TRBJ1-3; the D is unclear. This CDR3 comprises 15 residues. Germline loops: CDR1 SGHRS, CDR2 YFSETQ. V was shortened by 0 bases and J by 0 bases, with 7 bases between the two germline ends. The CDR3 DNA follows: TGCGCCAGCAGCTTGGACCACTCCTCTGGAAACACCATATATTTT. Amino acid sequence: CASSLDHSSGNTIYF.

The V and J genes are TRBV5-1 and TRBJ2-1; TRBD1 might be the D (5 bases). The CDR3 totals 15 residues. Looked up from germline, CDR1 is SGHRS and CDR2 is YFSETQ. Trimming took 6 bases from V and 0 from J, leaving 13 bases between them. In nucleotides, the CDR3 is TGCGCCAGCACAGAGGACAAGCCCTCCTACAATGAGCAGTTCTTC. This codes for CASTEDKPSYNEQFF.

The V call is TRBV7-8, the J call TRBJ1-1, with D maybe TRBD1 (6 bases). In germline, CDR1 is SGHVS, CDR2 FQNEAQ. Trimming cost V 5 bases and J 5 bases, with 18 bases left between them. CDR3 length: 15 amino acids. The CDR3 DNA is TGTGCCAGCAGCCCGAGACAGGCGGGAGAAACTGAAGCTTTCTTT. It translates to CASSPRQAGETEAFF.

The chain couples TRBV9 to TRBJ2-3; the match to TRBD2 covers 9 bases. The CDR3 is made up of 19 amino acids. Per the germline V gene, CDR1 is SGDLS and CDR2 is YYNGEE. The trim removed 0 bases at V and 4 bases at J, leaving 15 bases unmatched. CDR3 amino acids: CASSVAGSGGGGTADTQYF. The CDR3, as DNA: TGTGCCAGCAGCGTAGCCGGTAGCGGGGGCGGCGGGACCGCAGATACGCAGTATTTT.

The rearrangement uses TRBV5-1 and TRBJ1-1, with D uncertain. The V end was cut by 0 bases, the J end by 2 bases, with 8 bases between. CDR1 SGHRS and CDR2 YFSETQ come from the germline V gene. The CDR3 extends over 14 amino acids. DNA of the CDR3: TGCGCCAGCAGCTTGGTTCAGGCCAACACTGAAGCTTTCTTT. Protein: CASSLVQANTEAFF.

The V and J genes are TRBV4-1 and TRBJ2-5; TRBD2 aligns across 7 bases. The V gene end was trimmed by 1 base and the J gene end by 2 bases; junction bases not matched to a gene: 7. CDR1 and CDR2 (germline): MGHRA, YSYEKL. The CDR3 is 16 amino acids. CDR3 region: CASSQVAAGNQETQYF. The CDR3 DNA reads TGCGCCAGCAGCCAAGTTGCAGCGGGGAATCAAGAGACCCAGTACTTC.

The chain recombines TRBV2 with TRBJ1-2; D possibly corresponds to TRBD1 (5 bases). CDR1 and CDR2 from the germline V gene are SNHLY and FYNNEI. CDR3 length equals 16 residues. Trimming took 6 bases from V and 2 from J, leaving 19 bases between them. Written as DNA, the CDR3 is TGTGCCAGCAGCAGAGGTGGGGGGGGTCTGAACTATGGCTACACCTTC. Amino acid sequence: CASSRGGGGLNYGYTF.